The clone carrying this T cell receptor beta chain was recorded once. The target antigen is unknown. The CDR3 has 16 amino acids. The V gene's germline CDR1 is MNHEY and CDR2 SVGAGI. After removal of 4 bases from V and 0 bases from J, the junction contained 6 bases not matched to a gene. This entry comes from a study of cytomegalovirus exposure and HLA in healthy donors. Whole-study findings and limits: An observed cluster of highly shared sequence variants was recorded as a likely sequencing artifact.

A multiplex PCR was run with 60 Vbeta primers and 13 Jbeta primers. This table comes from immunoSEQ multiplex PCR, and its TCRdb copy is limited to in-frame clones, with some not included. This table has about 94,000 clones, about 75% appearing once. The sample taken for sequencing was PBMCs. This receptor was obtained from a man in his forties in good health and CMV-seropositive. The V and J genes are TRBV6-5 and TRBJ1-5; 7 positions match TRBD1. In DNA form, the CDR3 reads TGTGCCAGCAGTTGGGGGACAGCTAATAGCAATCAGCCCCAGCATTTT. Protein: CASSWGTANSNQPQHF.